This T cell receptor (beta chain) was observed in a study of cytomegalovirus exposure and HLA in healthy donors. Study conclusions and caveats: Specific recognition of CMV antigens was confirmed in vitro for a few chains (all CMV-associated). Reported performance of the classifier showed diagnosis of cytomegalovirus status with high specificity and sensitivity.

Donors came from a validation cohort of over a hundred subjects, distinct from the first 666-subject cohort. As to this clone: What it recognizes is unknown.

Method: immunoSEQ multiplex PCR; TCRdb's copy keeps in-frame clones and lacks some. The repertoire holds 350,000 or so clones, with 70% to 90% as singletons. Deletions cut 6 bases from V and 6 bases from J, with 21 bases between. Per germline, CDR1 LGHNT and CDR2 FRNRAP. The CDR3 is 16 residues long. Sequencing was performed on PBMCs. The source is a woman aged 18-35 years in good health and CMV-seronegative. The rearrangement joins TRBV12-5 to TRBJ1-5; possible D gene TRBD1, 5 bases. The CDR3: CASGQNQGGLLQPQHF. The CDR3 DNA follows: TGTGCTAGTGGCCAAAACCAGGGAGGCTTACTTCAGCCCCAGCATTTT. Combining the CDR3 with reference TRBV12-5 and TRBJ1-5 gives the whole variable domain DARVTQTPRHKVTEMGQEVTMRCQPILGHNTVFWYRQTMMQGLELLAYFRNRAPLDDSGMPKDRFSAEMPDATLATLKIQPSEPRDSAVYFCASGQNQGGLLQPQHFGDGTRLSIL.